A selection of T cell receptor beta chains follows, all from one sample in a study of blood T cell repertoires in COVID-19. Clones were read by immunoSEQ multiplex PCR, and TCRdb kept only the in-frame ones, dropping some. The table records 150,000 to 200,000 clones, 65% to 90% of them present only once. The sequenced sample was peripheral blood. The origin of the receptors is a human donor in a cohort sampled during active COVID-19. The CDR3 runs from the conserved cysteine through the conserved F or W. The D gene is left open where the match is weak. Expanded clones get a size class; other rows say once, few or many, or leave the size out.

V gene	clone size	D gene	CDR3 length	J gene	CDR3 DNA	CDR3 protein
TRBV7-3	.	.	15	TRBJ2-3	TGTGCCAGCAGCTTAGTCGGCAGGAGCACAGATACGCAGTATTTT	CASSLVGRSTDTQYF
TRBV5-4	.	TRBD2	15	TRBJ2-5	TGTGCCAGCAGCTTGGAGACTAGCGTGGGAGAGACCCAGTACTTC	CASSLETSVGETQYF
TRBV7-2	.	TRBD2	15	TRBJ2-5	TGTGCCAGCAGCTTGACTAGCGGGGGTGTAGAGACCCAGTACTTC	CASSLTSGGVETQYF
TRBV21-1	.	.	15	TRBJ2-3	TGTGCCACGGACAGGGGGCCATCTAGCACAGATACGCAGTATTTT	CATDRGPSSTDTQYF
TRBV6-5	.	.	12	TRBJ1-1	TGTGCCAGCAGTTACATGGGGGACAATGCTTTCTTT	CASSYMGDNAFF
TRBV9	.	TRBD1	16	TRBJ2-3	TGTGCCAGCAGCGTAGTCGGACAGGGGGCGACAGATACGCAGTATTTT	CASSVVGQGATDTQYF
TRBV4-1	.	.	15	TRBJ2-1	TGCGCCAGCAGTTCGACAGGTGCTACCTACAATGAGCAGTTCTTC	CASSSTGATYNEQFF
TRBV27	.	.	15	TRBJ2-3	TGTGCCAGCAGTTCGGCGGTAGCGGACACAGATACGCAGTATTTT	CASSSAVADTDTQYF
TRBV5-4	.	TRBD2	14	TRBJ2-1	TGTGCCAGCAGCTTGACGGGAGGGTACAATGAGCAGTTCTTC	CASSLTGGYNEQFF
TRBV3-1/TRBV3-2	few	TRBD1	16	TRBJ1-6	TGTGCCAGCAGCCTCCGACAGGGAGTTAGGGATTCACCCCTCCACTTT	CASSLRQGVRDSPLHF
TRBV7-9	.	.	14	TRBJ2-3	TGTGCCAGCAGCTTAGAAGGGGCACCAGATACGCAGTATTTT	CASSLEGAPDTQYF
TRBV27	few	TRBD1	13	TRBJ2-7	TGTGCCAGCAGCCGGACAGGGTATTACGAGCAGTACTTC	CASSRTGYYEQYF
TRBV3-1/TRBV3-2	.	.	15	TRBJ2-7	TGTGCCAGCAGCCCGACAGGCTCTAGCTCCTACGAGCAGTACTTC	CASSPTGSSSYEQYF
TRBV11-3	.	.	14	TRBJ2-1	TGTGCCAGCAGCTTAACCCCGGTCGGGAATGAGCAGTTCTTC	CASSLTPVGNEQFF
TRBV3-1/TRBV3-2	.	.	16	TRBJ2-7	TGTGCCAGCAGCCCAACCCACAGGGACCGCTCCTACGAGCAGTACTTC	CASSPTHRDRSYEQYF
TRBV27	few	TRBD1	13	TRBJ1-1	TGTGCCAGCAGTGCACAGGGGGGCACTGAAGCTTTCTTT	CASSAQGGTEAFF
TRBV6-2/TRBV6-3	.	.	16	TRBJ2-2	TGTGCCAGCAGCCCAGACAGGTTCGCGAACACCGGGGAGCTGTTTTTT	CASSPDRFANTGELFF
TRBV29-1	.	TRBD2	17	TRBJ2-2	TGCAGCGTTGGTAGAATAAGCGGGACTAGAGGCACCGGGGAGCTGTTTTTT	CSVGRISGTRGTGELFF
TRBV4-2	.	TRBD2	14	TRBJ2-7	TGTGCCAGCAGCTTCGGGGGGGCGGCCTACGAGCAGTACTTC	CASSFGGAAYEQYF
TRBV6-5	.	TRBD1	12	TRBJ1-4	TGTGCCACCCGACAGGGAGTTGAAAAACTGTTTTTT	CATRQGVEKLFF
TRBV10-3	.	.	14	TRBJ1-5	TGTGCCATCAGTGAACCGGACAGTAATCAGCCCCAGCATTTT	CAISEPDSNQPQHF
TRBV28	.	TRBD1	15	TRBJ1-2	TGTGCCAGCAGTTCCCCCGGACAGGGGGATCAAGGCTACACCTTC	CASSSPGQGDQGYTF
TRBV19	once	.	12	TRBJ2-5	TGTGCCAGTTCGGACAGCCAAGAGACCCAGTACTTC	CASSDSQETQYF
TRBV18	.	TRBD1	16	TRBJ1-2	TGTGCCAGCTCCCTCAAGAAGGCACAGGGGAACTATGGCTACACCTTC	CASSLKKAQGNYGYTF
TRBV7-3	.	.	15	TRBJ1-1	TGTGCCAGCAGCTTAGGGAGCCCAGTGAAGTCGGAAGCTTTCTTT	CASSLGSPVKSEAFF
TRBV25-1	.	TRBD2	17	TRBJ2-1	TGTGCCAGCAGTGAATATCGGGGGGGTAGCTCCTACAATGAGCAGTTCTTC	CASSEYRGGSSYNEQFF
TRBV9	.	TRBD1	15	TRBJ1-6	TGTGCCAGCAGCCCCCGGGACAGTTCAAATTCACCCCTCCACTTT	CASSPRDSSNSPLHF
TRBV24-1	.	.	16	TRBJ1-5	TGTGCCACCAGTGAGGCCTCGGGATATAGCAATCAGCCCCAGCATTTT	CATSEASGYSNQPQHF
TRBV28	few	.	13	TRBJ2-7	TGTGCCAGCAGTTTACCGGGAAAATACGAGCAGTACTTC	CASSLPGKYEQYF
TRBV3-1/TRBV3-2	.	TRBD2	15	TRBJ2-3	TGTGCCAGCAGCCACAGCGGGGGGAGCACAGATACGCAGTATTTT	CASSHSGGSTDTQYF
TRBV5-5	.	.	14	TRBJ2-3	TGTGCCAGCAGCTTGCAGGGTGACACAGATACGCAGTATTTT	CASSLQGDTDTQYF
TRBV5-1	.	.	14	TRBJ2-2	TGCGCCAGCAGCTTGAAGCTTTTCACCGGGGAGCTGTTTTTT	CASSLKLFTGELFF
TRBV5-4	few	TRBD1	15	TRBJ2-7	TGTGCCAGCAGCCCCGCCGACAGGGGCTCCTACGAGCAGTACTTC	CASSPADRGSYEQYF